This section outlines one TCR beta chain sequence together with its context. There is no known antigen for this receptor. No quality values exist for individual bases; no much larger clone is one base distant. CDR1 KGHSH and CDR2 LQKENI were looked up in the germline V gene. The CDR3 goes from the cysteine to the phenylalanine over 14 residues. Kept here is only the CDR3 DNA, which spans 42 bases and is read in frame from base 1. After removal of 3 bases from V and 5 bases from J, the junction retains 6 bases not matched to a gene. The donors were healthy, HIV-negative adults who had no recently reported acute infections or vaccinations. Every donor was a Caucasian adult living in Nashville, Tennessee, USA. CD4+ T cells were enriched by magnetic negative selection; naive cells were then positively selected on CD45RA, and the negative fraction formed the memory subset. After blood collection by leukapheresis, PBMCs were isolated using Ficoll-Histopaque density gradient centrifugation and then cryopreserved in the vapor phase of liquid nitrogen. Purity and quantity of every magnetically sorted T cell population were checked by analytical flow cytometry. From each sorted fraction, genomic DNA was isolated and quantified by UV absorbance on a Nanodrop 2000c.

This sample is drawn from a study of shared clonotypes between healthy human individuals (dated by TCRdb to 2020 to 2021). Looking at the study overall: The cohort included three men and a couple of women between 18 and 49 years of age. Per donor, three plates each were used for CD4 naive and CD4 memory, two for CD8 naive, and one for CD8 memory. To estimate repertoire size and how much clonotype sharing occurs between individuals, the study deeply sequenced the blood TCR repertoires of roughly 5 healthy adults. Libraries were prepared and TCR repertoires were sequenced by different laboratories using diverse techniques, in order to increase sequencing depth and limit assay-specific biases. Each donor's leukapheresis produced roughly between about 0.85 and 10 billion PBMCs.

Using the deep immunoSEQ assay, multiplex PCR amplified TCR CDR3 regions from genomic DNA. Extracted genomic DNA from each cell subset was spread evenly across all wells of several immunoSEQ 96-well plates, with each plate serving as a replicate. For sorted subsets, about 210 ng of genomic DNA, equivalent to some 33,000 T cell genomes, went into each replicate PCR. The purified libraries were quantified using a Qubit 3.0 fluorometer, sized with a Bioanalyzer 2100, and then quantified again using the KAPA Library Quantification kit. Each immunoSEQ 96-well plate was sequenced on its own single-read 150-cycle Illumina NextSeq 550 flow cell. From the authors' description of their analysis: Because the immunoSEQ output held only junctional sequences and lacked quality scores, the filtering could not match the filtering applied to full-length reads. Sequences were annotated with PyIR, a Python wrapper for IgBLAST v1.9, using IMGT germline references to assign V/J genes and CDR3. Reads were filtered out if the reads had weak V/J assignments (E-value above 1e-6), no CDR3, stop codons, out-of-frame junctions, or ambiguous translated residues. V3J clonotypes were defined as sequences sharing the same inferred V gene, J gene, and CDR3 amino acid sequence. Percentage overlap between repertoires was calculated by dividing the number of shared unique clonotypes by the size of the smaller repertoire. Repertoire richness was assessed with RTK rarefaction, the Chao1 estimator, and Recon v2.1 estimates of unobserved clonotypes. Generation probabilities for all TCRbeta clonotypes obtained by the gDNA method from a few donors were computed using OLGA. This immuneACCESS table, as held by TCRdb, lists in-frame sequences with V and J called but not all clones. Of the missing ones, under half trace to an unresolved V gene in checked studies; the others have no known cause. Clone size and the V and J calls come from that table; the DNA yielded D and trimming. The sample yields 2 million to 2.5 million clones; 92% were counted once. 0.3% to 0.4% of the sample is taken by the ten largest.

Findings and caveats that apply to the study as a whole: Larger estimated clonotype richness was generally found for naive subsets than for memory subsets. Rarefaction of sorted-subset datasets indicated incomplete sequencing despite the large sequencing depth. Roughly 5.2% of naive CD4, more than 3% of naive CD8, around 2.3% of memory CD4, and 0.35% to 0.5% of memory CD8 clonotypes were shared across a few donors. The genetic and exposure-history diversity represented was limited by the small number of donors. Based on pairwise subsampling, the degree of clonotype sharing among donors was expected to be affected by sequencing depth. Compared with non-shared clonotypes, the clonotypes found in all four sorted-subset donors had higher generation probabilities. Only blood was sampled, and tissue TCR repertoires likely differ from those in blood.

Recombination connected TRBV18 to TRBJ2-5; 7 nucleotides in the junction match TRBD1. The sequenced sample consisted of naive CD4+ T cells from PBMCs. Interpreted using the paper, the cell subset or site label stands for: CD45RA+ positively selected. This TCR was sampled from a man aged 18 to 30 in good health. Some clones in this sample may be carry-over from other donors' samples. The nucleotide sequence is given as TGTGCCAGCTCACCTTCAGGGGGTTCCGAGACCCAGTACTTC. The resulting protein is CASSPSGGSETQYF.